This TCR beta chain originates from a study of blood T cell repertoires in COVID-19. The CDR3 covers 16 residues. V was cut by 4 bases and J by 2 bases, with 17 bases left in between. Germline lookup yields CDR1 LGHDT and CDR2 YNNKEL (reference sequence). The repertoire was sequenced with immunoSEQ multiplex PCR; TCRdb's copy has only in-frame clones and lacks some. The sample records 130,000 to 150,000 clones, around 84% being singletons. Sequenced input: peripheral blood. The sequence was collected from a human donor in a cohort sampled during active COVID-19. The chain employs TRBV3-1 (or the pseudogene TRBV3-2) and TRBJ1-1, with a weak D call TRBD1 (6 bases). The DNA for the CDR3 is TGTGCCAGCAGCCTTAGAGCCGGGACAATCAACACTGAAGCTTTCTTT. Translating gives CASSLRAGTINTEAFF.